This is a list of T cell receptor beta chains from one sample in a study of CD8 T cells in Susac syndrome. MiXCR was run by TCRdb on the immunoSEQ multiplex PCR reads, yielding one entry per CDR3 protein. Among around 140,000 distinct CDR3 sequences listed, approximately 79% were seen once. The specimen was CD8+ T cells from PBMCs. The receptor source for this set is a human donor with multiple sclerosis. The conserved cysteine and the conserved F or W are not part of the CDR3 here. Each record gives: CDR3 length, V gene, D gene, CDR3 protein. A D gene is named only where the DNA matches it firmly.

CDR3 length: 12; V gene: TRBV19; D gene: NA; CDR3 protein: ASSIDSVNQPQH
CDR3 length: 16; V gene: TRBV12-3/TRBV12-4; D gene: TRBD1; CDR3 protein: ASSLVGTVSAFLNEQF
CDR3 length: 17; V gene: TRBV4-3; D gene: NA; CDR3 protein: ASSQDGGDGDRPNYGYT
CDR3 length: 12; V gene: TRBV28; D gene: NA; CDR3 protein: ASSWGTANTEAF
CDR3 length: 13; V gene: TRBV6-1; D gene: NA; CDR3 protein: ATYPTLRAIYEQY
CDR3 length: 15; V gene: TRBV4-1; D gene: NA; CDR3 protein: ASSQNSGSISYNEQF
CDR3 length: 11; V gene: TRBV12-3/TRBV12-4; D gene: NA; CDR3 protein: ASRPGAGHEQY
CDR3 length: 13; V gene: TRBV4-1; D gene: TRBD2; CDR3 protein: ASSQSSGGSETQY
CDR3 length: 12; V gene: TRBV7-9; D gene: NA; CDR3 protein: ASSLAGSDDEQF
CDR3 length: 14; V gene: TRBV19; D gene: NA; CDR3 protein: ASSMVGPGNTGELF
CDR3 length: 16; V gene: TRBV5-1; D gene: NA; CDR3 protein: ASSLAGEGPWDTDTQY
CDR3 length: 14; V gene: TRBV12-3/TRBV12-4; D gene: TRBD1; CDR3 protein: ASSHPDRGLVYGYT
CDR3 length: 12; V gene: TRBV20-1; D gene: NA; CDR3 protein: SATDRQEFYEQF
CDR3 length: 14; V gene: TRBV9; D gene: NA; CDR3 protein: ASSAFVGGAQETQY
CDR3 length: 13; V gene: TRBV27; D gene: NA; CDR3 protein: ASSLSTGTIWGYT
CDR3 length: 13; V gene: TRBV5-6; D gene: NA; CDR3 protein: ASSLRLSLSQPQH
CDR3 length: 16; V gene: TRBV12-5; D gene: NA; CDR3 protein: ASGLVPTTQSKDNEQF
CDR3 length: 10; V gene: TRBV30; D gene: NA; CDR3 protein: AWSVYGGPQH
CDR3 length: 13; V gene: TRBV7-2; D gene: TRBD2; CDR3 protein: ASSVLAGSTDTQY
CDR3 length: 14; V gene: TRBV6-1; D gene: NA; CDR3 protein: ASSEWEWEGRPEAF
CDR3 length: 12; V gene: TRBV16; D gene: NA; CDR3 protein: ASSPGTVNQPQH
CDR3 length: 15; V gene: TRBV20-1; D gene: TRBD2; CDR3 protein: SARDQELAGGADTQY
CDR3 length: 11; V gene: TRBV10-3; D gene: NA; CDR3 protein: AISESGVQPQH
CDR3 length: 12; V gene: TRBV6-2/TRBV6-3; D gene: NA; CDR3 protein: ASTLRTTGNTIY
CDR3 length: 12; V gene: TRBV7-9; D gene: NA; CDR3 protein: ASSPSGEPDTQY
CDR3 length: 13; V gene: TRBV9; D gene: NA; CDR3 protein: ASSFQGTRGQTQY
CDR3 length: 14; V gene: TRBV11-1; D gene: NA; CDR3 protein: ASSFVAGALTGELF
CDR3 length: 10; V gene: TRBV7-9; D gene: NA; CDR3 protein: ASSSVTDTQY
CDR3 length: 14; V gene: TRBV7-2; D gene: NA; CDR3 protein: ASSLEVGIFSYEQY
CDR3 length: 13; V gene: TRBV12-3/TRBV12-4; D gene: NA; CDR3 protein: ASSFLGFGTDTQY
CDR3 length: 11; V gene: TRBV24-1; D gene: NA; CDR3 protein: ATSDFSGVGYT
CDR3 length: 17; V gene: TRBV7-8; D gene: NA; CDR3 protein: ASSLGPQGPAPSNTEAF
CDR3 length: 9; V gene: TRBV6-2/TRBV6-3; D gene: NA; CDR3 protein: ASSFGEGYT
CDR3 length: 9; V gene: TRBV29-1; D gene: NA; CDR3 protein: SVRTADGYT
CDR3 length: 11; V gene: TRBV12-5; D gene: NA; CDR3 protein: ASGFNDGEGAF
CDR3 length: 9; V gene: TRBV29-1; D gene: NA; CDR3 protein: SAPVGTEAF
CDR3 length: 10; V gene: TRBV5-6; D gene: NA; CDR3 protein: ASTWGGSEAF
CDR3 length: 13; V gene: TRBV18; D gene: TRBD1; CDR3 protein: ASSPRGQGSYEQY
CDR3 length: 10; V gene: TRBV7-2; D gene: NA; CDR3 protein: ASSLVAETQY
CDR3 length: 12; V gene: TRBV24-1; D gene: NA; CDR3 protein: ATSRTDSNQPQH
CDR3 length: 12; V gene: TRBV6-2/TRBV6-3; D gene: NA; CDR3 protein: ASSLPTGYTEAF
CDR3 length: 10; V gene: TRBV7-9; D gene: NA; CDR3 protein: ASSSSGYEQY
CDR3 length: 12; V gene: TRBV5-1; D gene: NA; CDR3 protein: ASSLSDSEETQY
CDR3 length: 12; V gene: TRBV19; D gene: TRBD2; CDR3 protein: ASSMAGAYNEQF
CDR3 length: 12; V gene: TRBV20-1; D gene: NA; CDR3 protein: SASTPQVIYEQY
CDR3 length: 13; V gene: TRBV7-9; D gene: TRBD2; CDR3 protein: ASSLATSRSGELF
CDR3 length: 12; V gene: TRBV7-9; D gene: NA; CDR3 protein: ASSLGQDENIQY
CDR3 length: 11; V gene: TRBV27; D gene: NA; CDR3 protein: ASSLVASDTQY
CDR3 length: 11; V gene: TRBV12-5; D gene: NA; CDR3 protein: ASGYFPEEKLF
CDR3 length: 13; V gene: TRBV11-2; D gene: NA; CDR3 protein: ASSLVQGVNTEAF
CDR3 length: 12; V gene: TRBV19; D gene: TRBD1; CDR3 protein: ASSMDRGASEAF
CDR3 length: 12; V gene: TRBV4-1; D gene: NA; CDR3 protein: ASSQGPEADTQY
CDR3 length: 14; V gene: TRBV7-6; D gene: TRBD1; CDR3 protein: ASSSRQGAEGSEAF
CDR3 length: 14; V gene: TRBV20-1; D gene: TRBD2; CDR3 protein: SARDAGLAGFYEQY
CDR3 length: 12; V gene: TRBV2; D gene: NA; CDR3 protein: ASSGYRDSYEQY
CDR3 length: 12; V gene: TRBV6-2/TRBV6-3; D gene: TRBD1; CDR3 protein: ASSPDRVDYGYT
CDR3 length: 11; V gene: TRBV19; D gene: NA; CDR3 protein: ASSRDPYNEQF
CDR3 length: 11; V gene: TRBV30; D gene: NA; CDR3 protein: AWSYGRGGEAF
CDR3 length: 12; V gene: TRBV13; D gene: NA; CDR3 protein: ASSRTQYLHEQY